This section outlines one T cell receptor beta chain sequence together with its context. The clone's antigen remains unknown. Base-call qualities are not available, and no considerably larger clone is one nucleotide away. The CDR3 runs 14 residues from the cysteine to the phenylalanine. Kept here is only the CDR3 DNA, which spans 42 bases and is read in frame from base 1. Based on the germline V gene, the CDR1 and CDR2 sequences are MDHEN and SYDVKM. The junction carries 16 bases between V and J, which are trimmed by 5 bases and 6 bases respectively. Receptors were amplified or captured by the immunoSEQ multiplex PCR assay. The study's own analysis went as follows. To diagnose cytomegalovirus status from the catalog of TCR beta chain sequences, a statistical classification framework was built. In TCRdb, the immuneACCESS table is reduced to in-frame sequences with V and J assigned. These tables do not hold every clone; where another copy was compared, an unresolved V gene accounts for under half, and the others remain unexplained. The V and J calls and clone size were taken over from that table, and D and trimming were inferred from the DNA. The sample profile shows around 400,000 clones; about nine tenths of them were found once. The top ten constitute under 0.95% of the sample.

The sample originates from a study of cytomegalovirus exposure and HLA in healthy donors (dated by TCRdb to between 2016 and 2019). Turning to the overall study: According to a later analysis, the 120 or so validation repertoires were produced on the same platform as the roughly 700 repertoires of the first cohort. High-throughput TCR immunosequencing, statistical association of individual TCRs with disease status, and machine learning were combined to predict cytomegalovirus infection status. A separate validation cohort of roughly 130 different subjects was used in addition to the 666-subject first cohort. The aim of the study was to test whether cataloging public T cell receptors could identify signatures of past pathogen exposure. Results the study describes overall, beyond this receptor: Most TCR sequences were observed very rarely across donors, whereas some public TCRs were present in many individuals. In vitro tests confirmed that three of the cytomegalovirus-associated TCR beta chains recognize cytomegalovirus antigens. The classifier was reported to diagnose cytomegalovirus status with high specificity and sensitivity in both the original cohort and the validation cohort. The authors suggested that the approach could potentially be extended to other disease states and immunological phenotypes. Subsequent analysis determined that TCRs grouped into clusters in the first cohort also showed a tendency toward co-occurrence across the 120 or so validation repertoires, and roughly 94% of cluster scores exceeded 0. The study listed approximately 150 TCR beta chains as associated with cytomegalovirus. A later analysis lacked HLA typing for the validation cohort, so it scored co-occurrence in that cohort across all 110 or so repertoires.

The donors belonged to the validation cohort of roughly 120 subjects, which was separate from the roughly 700-subject first cohort. The chain employs TRBV28 and TRBJ1-2; the D gene cannot be named for sure. The sample consisted of PBMCs. This clonotype was obtained from a woman younger than 30 in good health and CMV-seronegative. DNA sequence: TGTGCCAGCAGTCCGTCCCGGAGGGCGAATGGCTACACCTTC. Translated, this is CASSPSRRANGYTF.